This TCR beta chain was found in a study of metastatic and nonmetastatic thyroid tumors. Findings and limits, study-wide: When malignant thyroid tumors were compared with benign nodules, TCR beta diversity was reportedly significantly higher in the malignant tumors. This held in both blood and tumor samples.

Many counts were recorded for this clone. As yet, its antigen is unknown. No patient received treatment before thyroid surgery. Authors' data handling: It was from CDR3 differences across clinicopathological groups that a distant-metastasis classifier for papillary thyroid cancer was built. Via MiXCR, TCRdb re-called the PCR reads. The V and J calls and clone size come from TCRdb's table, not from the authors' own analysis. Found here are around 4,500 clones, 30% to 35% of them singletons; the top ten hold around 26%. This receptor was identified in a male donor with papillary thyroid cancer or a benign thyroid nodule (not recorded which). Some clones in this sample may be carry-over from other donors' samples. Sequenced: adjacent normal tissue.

For the CDR3, the DNA is TGTGCCAGCAGCCACCTTCGGGCAGGGGGCAACCTTCCCACTGAAGCTTTCTTT. It is translated as CASSHLRAGGNLPTEAFF. The chain recombines TRBV11-1 with TRBJ1-1, with 8 bases matching TRBD1. CDR1 SGHAT and CDR2 FQDESV come from the germline V gene (reference sequence). The CDR3 is 18 amino acids. Unmatched junction bases numbered 18, after V lost 5 bases and J lost 4 bases. Complete variable domain (other parts from reference TRBV11-1 and TRBJ1-1): EAEVAQSPRYKITEKSQAVAFWCDPISGHATLYWYRQILGQGPELLVQFQDESVVDDSQLPKDRFSAERLKGVDSTLKIQPAELGDSAMYLCASSHLRAGGNLPTEAFFGQGTRLTVV.